One and the same sample provided the 9 T cell receptor beta chains below, sequenced in a study of blood T cells in healthy people across ages (dated by TCRdb to the mid-2010s). Receptor amplification or capture employed 5' RACE. Sequencing instrument: Illumina HiSeq 2500. A second PCR of roughly 7 to 11 cycles was performed with a sample-barcoded 5' primer and a J-beta primer mix. TCRdb reprocessed the public reads (quality trimming at Q25 with fastp, clone calling with MiXCR) and kept in-frame beta chains. Identical CDR3 protein sequences are pooled into one entry, listed with their most common genes and DNA. This sample holds more than 600,000 distinct CDR3 sequences; 25% were observed only once. The top ten clonotypes cover more than 7.5% of the sample. These same records also appear under a second study, on T cells of mothers and their children.

What was sequenced was blood. The receptors derive from a boy aged 5-17 years in good health.

The rearrangement joins TRBV3-1 to TRBJ2-3; 7 bases agree with TRBD2. CDR1 LGHDT and CDR2 YNNKEL come from the germline V gene (reference sequence). Trimming at V came to 6 bases and at J to 4 bases, leaving 13 bases not matched to a gene. This CDR3 is 16 amino acids long. The CDR3 spells CASSPPARGVPDTQYF. As DNA, the CDR3 is TGTGCCAGCAGTCCACCCGCTCGGGGGGTTCCAGATACGCAGTATTTT.

This clonotype showed up just a few times. The chain has TRBV7-9 and TRBJ2-7, with unresolved D. The CDR3 length is 15 residues. V was shortened by 1 base and J by 2 bases, with 12 bases between the two germline ends. CDR1 and CDR2 (germline): SEHNR, FQNEAQ (reference sequence). The DNA of the CDR3 is TGTGCCAGCAGCTTAGAGGCCCCCGGCCCCTACGAGCAGTACTTC. It encodes CASSLEAPGPYEQYF.

The V gene is TRBV12-3 or TRBV12-4, the J gene TRBJ1-4; TRBD1 might be the D (5 bases). CDR3 length: 15 residues. Trimming stripped 6 bases from V and 8 bases from J, with 19 bases between. CDR3 amino acids: CASRRPGGGEEKLFF. The CDR3 DNA sequence: TGTGCCAGCAGGCGCCCGGGAGGAGGGGAAGAAAAACTGTTTTTT.

A few counts support this clonotype. This rearrangement joins TRBV7-2 to TRBJ1-4, with D uncertain. Germline CDR1 SGHTA, CDR2 FQGNSA. CDR3 length equals 14 residues. The ends were cut back, 5 bases at V and 9 bases at J, with 16 bases in the middle. Written as DNA, the CDR3 is TGTGCCAGCAGCCCCCGGGGAGACGTGAAAAAACTGTTTTTT. Protein: CASSPRGDVKKLFF.

The chain uses TRBV6-5 and TRBJ2-2; D gene ambiguous. The CDR3 spans 15 residues. CDR1 and CDR2 from the germline V gene are MNHEY and SVGAGI. V was pared by 0 bases and J by 6 bases, with 11 bases between. This CDR3 reads CASSYSAPSAGELFF. CDR3 in DNA: TGTGCCAGCAGTTACTCGGCCCCCAGCGCCGGGGAGCTGTTTTTT.

The chain has TRBV5-5 and TRBJ1-3; D gene unclear. V shed 1 base and J shed 2 bases, with 7 bases lying between them. CDR3 length equals 14 residues. Germline values: CDR1 SGHKS, CDR2 YYEKEE (reference sequence). CDR3 DNA sequence: TGTGCCAGCAGCTTGTACGGTACTGGAAACACCATATATTTT. Its protein product is CASSLYGTGNTIYF. The whole variable domain, filled in from reference TRBV5-5 and TRBJ1-3, reads DAGVTQSPTHLIKTRGQQVTLRCSPISGHKSVSWYQQVLGQGPQFIFQYYEKEERGRGNFPDRFSARQFPNYSSELNVNALLLGDSALYLCASSLYGTGNTIYFGEGSWLTVV.

V gene TRBV3-1 combines with J gene TRBJ2-6, with D possibly matching TRBD1 (5 bases). The V gene lost 4 bases and the J gene lost 0 bases, with 16 bases spanning the gap. CDR3 length: 18 residues. Germline CDR1 reads LGHDT; CDR2 reads YNNKEL (reference sequence). CDR3 in amino acids: CASSPWGVGFSGANVLTF. The CDR3 DNA reads TGTGCCAGCAGCCCCTGGGGCGTAGGGTTCTCTGGGGCCAACGTCCTGACTTTC.

This clonotype came up many times. The rearrangement joins TRBV10-3 to TRBJ2-7; 10 positions match TRBD1. The CDR3 totals 15 residues. The V segment lost 8 bases and the J segment 4 bases; nucleotides outside the gene matches: 11. The germline V gene encodes CDR1 ENHRY and CDR2 SYGVKD. CDR3 DNA: TGTGCCATCGGTACCGGGACAGGGGCGATGTACGAGCAGTACTTC. Its protein product is CAIGTGTGAMYEQYF.

The V gene is TRBV20-1, the J gene TRBJ2-5, with D perhaps matching TRBD2 (5 bases). The CDR3 is 15 residues long. V was trimmed by 0 bases and J by 1 base, leaving 12 bases between them. Looked up from germline, CDR1 is DFQATT and CDR2 is SNEGSKA (reference sequence). The CDR3 bases are TGCAGTGCTAGAGATCGTCGGAGCGGCCAAGAGACCCAGTACTTC. It codes for CSARDRRSGQETQYF.